What follows describes a single T cell receptor (beta chain). Partitioning of CD4+ cells yielded a CD45RA+ naive subset and a CD45RA-negative memory subset. CDR1 SGDLS and CDR2 YYNGEE come from the germline V gene. V lost 4 bases and J lost 4, with 11 bases in between. This CDR3 is 13 amino acids long. Per the authors' pipeline: Filtering differed because ImmunoSEQ produced junction-only sequences that carried no quality scores. Clones were read by immunoSEQ multiplex PCR, and TCRdb kept only the in-frame ones, dropping some. The V and J calls and clone size are taken from that table; D and trimming were inferred from the DNA. The repertoire has millions of clones, roughly nine tenths of them found once; the top ten carry roughly 0.13%. This sample is drawn from a study of shared clonotypes between healthy human individuals. Study-level background: Each donor had three CD4 naive, three CD4 memory, two CD8 naive and one CD8 memory plate.

Sample: naive CD4+ T cells sorted from blood. Subset meaning: CD45RA+ positively selected. V usage is TRBV9 and J usage is TRBJ1-2; D ambiguous. The TCR was taken from a man aged 18 to 30 in good health. As DNA, the CDR3 is TGTGCCAGCAGCTCTGAGGGCGGCTATGGCTACACCTTC. Protein product: CASSSEGGYGYTF.